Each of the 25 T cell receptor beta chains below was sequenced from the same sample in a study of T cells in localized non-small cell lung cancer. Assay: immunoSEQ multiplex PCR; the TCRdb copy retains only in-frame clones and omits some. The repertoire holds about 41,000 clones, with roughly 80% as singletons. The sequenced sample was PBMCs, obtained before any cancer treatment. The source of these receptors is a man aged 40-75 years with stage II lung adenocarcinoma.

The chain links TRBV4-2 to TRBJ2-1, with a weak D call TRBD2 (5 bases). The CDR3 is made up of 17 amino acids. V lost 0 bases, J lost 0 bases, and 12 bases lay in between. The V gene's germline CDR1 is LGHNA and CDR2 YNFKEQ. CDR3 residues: CASSQEASLSSYNEQFF. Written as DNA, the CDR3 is TGTGCCAGCAGCCAAGAGGCTAGCTTGAGCTCCTACAATGAGCAGTTCTTC.

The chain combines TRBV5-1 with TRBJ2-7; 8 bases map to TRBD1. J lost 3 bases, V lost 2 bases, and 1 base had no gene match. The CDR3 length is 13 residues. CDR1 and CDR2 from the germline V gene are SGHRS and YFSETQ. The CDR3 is CASSFGTGYEQYF. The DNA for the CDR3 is TGCGCCAGCAGCTTCGGGACAGGCTACGAGCAGTACTTC.

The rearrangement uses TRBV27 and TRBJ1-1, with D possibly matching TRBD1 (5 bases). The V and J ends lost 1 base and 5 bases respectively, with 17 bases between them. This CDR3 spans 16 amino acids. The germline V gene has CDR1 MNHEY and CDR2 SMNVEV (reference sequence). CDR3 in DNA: TGTGCCAGCAGTTTATATATGGGGGGAGGTTTAACTGAAGCTTTCTTT. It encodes CASSLYMGGGLTEAFF.

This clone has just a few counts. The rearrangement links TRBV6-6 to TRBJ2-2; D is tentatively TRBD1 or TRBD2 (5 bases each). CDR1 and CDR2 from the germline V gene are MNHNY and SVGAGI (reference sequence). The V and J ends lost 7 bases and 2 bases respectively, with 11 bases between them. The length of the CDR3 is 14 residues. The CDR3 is CASTRGTNTGELFF. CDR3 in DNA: TGTGCCAGCACCCGGGGCACAAACACCGGGGAGCTGTTTTTT.

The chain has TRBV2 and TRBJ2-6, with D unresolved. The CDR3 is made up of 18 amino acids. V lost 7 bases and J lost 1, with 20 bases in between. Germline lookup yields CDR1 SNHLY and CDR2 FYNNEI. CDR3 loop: CASKETRRIISGANVLTF. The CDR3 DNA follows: TGTGCCAGCAAGGAGACTCGGAGAATAATATCTGGGGCCAACGTCCTGACTTTC. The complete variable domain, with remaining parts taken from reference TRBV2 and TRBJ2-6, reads EPEVTQTPSHQVTQMGQEVILRCVPISNHLYFYWYRQILGQKVEFLVSFYNNEISEKSEIFDDQFSVERPDGSNFTLKIRSTKLEDSAMYFCASKETRRIISGANVLTFGAGSRLTVL.

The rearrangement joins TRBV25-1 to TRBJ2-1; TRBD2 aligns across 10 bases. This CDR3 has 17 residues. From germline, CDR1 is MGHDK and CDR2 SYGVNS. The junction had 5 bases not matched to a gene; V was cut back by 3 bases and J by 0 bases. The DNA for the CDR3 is TGTGCCAGCAGTGACGGGCCTAGCGGGAGCTCCTACAATGAGCAGTTCTTC. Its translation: CASSDGPSGSSYNEQFF.

In DNA, the CDR3 is TGTGCCAGCAGCCGGACGGTCACTGAAGCTTTCTTT. Its protein is CASSRTVTEAFF. V usage is TRBV7-9 and J usage is TRBJ1-1; D gene ambiguous. CDR1 is SEHNR and CDR2 is FQNEAQ in the germline V gene (reference sequence). The V end was cut by 5 bases, the J end by 4 bases, with 8 bases between. The CDR3 covers 12 residues.

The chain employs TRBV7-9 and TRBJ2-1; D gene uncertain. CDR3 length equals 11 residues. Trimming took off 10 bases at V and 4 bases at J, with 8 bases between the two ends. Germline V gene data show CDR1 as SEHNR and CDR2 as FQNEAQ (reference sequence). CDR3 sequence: CATHRYNEQFF. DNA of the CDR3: TGTGCCACCCACCGGTACAATGAGCAGTTCTTC.

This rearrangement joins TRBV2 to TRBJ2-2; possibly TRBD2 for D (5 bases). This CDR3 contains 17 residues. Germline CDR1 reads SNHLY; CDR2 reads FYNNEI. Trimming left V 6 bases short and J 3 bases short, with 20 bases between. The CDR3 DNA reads TGTGCCAGCAGCAGGCGGACGTATCCCGGGGACACCGGGGAGCTGTTTTTT. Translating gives CASSRRTYPGDTGELFF. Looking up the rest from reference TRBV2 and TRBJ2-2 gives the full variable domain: EPEVTQTPSHQVTQMGQEVILRCVPISNHLYFYWYRQILGQKVEFLVSFYNNEISEKSEIFDDQFSVERPDGSNFTLKIRSTKLEDSAMYFCASSRRTYPGDTGELFFGEGSRLTVL.

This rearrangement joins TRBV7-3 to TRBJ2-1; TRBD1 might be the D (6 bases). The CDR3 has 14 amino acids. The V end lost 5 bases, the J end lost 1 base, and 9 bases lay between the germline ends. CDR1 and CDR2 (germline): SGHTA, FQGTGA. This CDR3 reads CASSPGTSYNEQFF. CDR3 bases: TGTGCCAGCAGCCCGGGGACATCCTACAATGAGCAGTTCTTC.

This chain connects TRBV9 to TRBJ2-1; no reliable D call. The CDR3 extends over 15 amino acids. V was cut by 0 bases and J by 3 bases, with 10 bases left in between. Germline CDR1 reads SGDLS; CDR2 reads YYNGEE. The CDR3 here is CASSVGSGHYNEQFF. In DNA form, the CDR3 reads TGTGCCAGCAGCGTAGGGTCAGGTCACTACAATGAGCAGTTCTTC.

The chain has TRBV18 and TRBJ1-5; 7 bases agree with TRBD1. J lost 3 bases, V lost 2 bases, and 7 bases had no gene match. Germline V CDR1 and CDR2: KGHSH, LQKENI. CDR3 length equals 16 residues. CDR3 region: CASSPVETGLNQPQHF. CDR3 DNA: TGTGCCAGCTCACCAGTCGAGACAGGGCTCAATCAGCCCCAGCATTTT.

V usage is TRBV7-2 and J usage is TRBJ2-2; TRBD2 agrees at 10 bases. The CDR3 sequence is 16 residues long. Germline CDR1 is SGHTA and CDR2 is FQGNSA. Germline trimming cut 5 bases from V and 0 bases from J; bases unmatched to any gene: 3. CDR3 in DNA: TGTGCCAGCAGCCCACTAGCGGGAACGAACACCGGGGAGCTGTTTTTT. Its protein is CASSPLAGTNTGELFF.

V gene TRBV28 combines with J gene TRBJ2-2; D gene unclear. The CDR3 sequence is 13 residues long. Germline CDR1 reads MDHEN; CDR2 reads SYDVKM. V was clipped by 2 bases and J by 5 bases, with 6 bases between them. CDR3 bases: TGTGCCAGCAGTTTAGGGCTAACCGGGGAGCTGTTTTTT. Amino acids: CASSLGLTGELFF.

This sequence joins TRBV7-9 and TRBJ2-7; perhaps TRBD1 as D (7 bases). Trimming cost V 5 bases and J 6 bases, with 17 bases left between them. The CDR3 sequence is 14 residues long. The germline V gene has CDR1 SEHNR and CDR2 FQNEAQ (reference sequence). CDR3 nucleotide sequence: TGTGCCAGCAGCGACCGGAGGGGGCGCCTCGAGCAGTACTTC. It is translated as CASSDRRGRLEQYF.

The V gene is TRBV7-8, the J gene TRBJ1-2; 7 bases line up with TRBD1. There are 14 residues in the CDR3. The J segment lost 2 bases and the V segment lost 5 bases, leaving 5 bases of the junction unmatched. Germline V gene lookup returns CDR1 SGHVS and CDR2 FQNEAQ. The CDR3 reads CASSRGTVNYGYTF. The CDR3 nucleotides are TGTGCCAGCAGCCGAGGGACAGTAAACTATGGCTACACCTTC.

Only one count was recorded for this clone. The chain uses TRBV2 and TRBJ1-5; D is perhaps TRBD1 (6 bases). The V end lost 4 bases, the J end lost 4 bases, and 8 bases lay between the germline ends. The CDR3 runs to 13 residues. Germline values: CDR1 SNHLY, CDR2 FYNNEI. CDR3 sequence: CASSVRGNQPQHF. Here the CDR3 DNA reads TGTGCCAGCAGTGTTAGGGGGAATCAGCCCCAGCATTTT.

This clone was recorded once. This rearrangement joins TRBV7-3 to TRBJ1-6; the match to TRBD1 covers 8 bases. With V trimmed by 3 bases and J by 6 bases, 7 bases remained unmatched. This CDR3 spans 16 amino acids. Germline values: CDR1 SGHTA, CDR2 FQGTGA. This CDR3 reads CASSLNRGRSNSPLHF. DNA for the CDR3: TGTGCCAGCAGCTTGAACAGGGGGAGAAGTAATTCACCCCTCCACTTT.

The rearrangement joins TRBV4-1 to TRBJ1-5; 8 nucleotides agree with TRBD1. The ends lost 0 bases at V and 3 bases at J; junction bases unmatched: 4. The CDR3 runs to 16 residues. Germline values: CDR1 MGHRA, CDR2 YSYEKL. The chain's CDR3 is CASSQEGQDPNQPQHF. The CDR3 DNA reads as TGCGCCAGCAGCCAAGAGGGACAGGACCCCAATCAGCCCCAGCATTTT.

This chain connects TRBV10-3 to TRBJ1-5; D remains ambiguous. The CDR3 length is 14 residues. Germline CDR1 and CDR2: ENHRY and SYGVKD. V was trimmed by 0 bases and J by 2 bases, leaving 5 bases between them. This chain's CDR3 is CAISESNGNQPQHF. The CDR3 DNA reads TGTGCCATCAGTGAGTCGAACGGCAATCAGCCCCAGCATTTT.

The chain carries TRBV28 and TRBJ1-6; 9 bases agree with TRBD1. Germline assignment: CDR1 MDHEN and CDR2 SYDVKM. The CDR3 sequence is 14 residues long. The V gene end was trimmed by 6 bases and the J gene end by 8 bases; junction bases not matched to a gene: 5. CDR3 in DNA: TGTGCCAGCAGGCCGGGACAGGGTTATTCACCCCTCCACTTT. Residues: CASRPGQGYSPLHF. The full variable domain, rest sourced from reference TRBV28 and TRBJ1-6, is DVKVTQSSRYLVKRTGEKVFLECVQDMDHENMFWYRQDPGLGLRLIYFSYDVKMKEKGDIPEGYSVSREKKERFSLILESASTNQTSMYLCASRPGQGYSPLHFGNGTRLTVT.

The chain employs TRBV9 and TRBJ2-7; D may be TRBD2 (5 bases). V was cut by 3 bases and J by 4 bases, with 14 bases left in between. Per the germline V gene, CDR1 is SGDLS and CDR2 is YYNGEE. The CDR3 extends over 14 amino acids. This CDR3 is CASSAEGRTYEQYF. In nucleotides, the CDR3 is TGTGCCAGCAGCGCCGAGGGTCGGACTTACGAGCAGTACTTC.

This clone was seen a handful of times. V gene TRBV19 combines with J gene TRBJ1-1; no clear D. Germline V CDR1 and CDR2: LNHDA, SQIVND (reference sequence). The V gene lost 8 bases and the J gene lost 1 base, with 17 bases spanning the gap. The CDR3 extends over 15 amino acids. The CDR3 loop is CASPNRWAANTEAFF. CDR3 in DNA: TGTGCCAGTCCGAATAGATGGGCAGCGAACACTGAAGCTTTCTTT.

DNA for the CDR3: TGTGCCAGCAGCTTTACAGGGGGCCCTAACACTGAAGCTTTCTTT. Its protein is CASSFTGGPNTEAFF. V usage is TRBV9 and J usage is TRBJ1-1; 9 nucleotides agree with TRBD1. Germline-derived CDR1 and CDR2 are SGDLS and YYNGEE. Trimming at V came to 4 bases and at J to 2 bases, leaving 6 bases not matched to a gene. This CDR3 spans 15 amino acids.

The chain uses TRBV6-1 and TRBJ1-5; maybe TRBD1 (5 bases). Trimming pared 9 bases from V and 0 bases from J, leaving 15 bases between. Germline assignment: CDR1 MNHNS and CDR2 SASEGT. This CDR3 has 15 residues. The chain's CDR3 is CASDNQGISNQPQHF. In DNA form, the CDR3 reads TGTGCCAGTGATAACCAGGGTATTAGCAATCAGCCCCAGCATTTT.